This record concerns one T cell receptor (gamma chain) sequence. This clone was detected many times. Its recognized antigen is unknown. Base-call qualities are not available, and no considerably larger clone is one nucleotide away. The sample carries other DNA sequences with the same CDR3. The library was made by multiplex PCR. Sequencing was carried out with an Illumina MiSeq. Each sorted gammadelta T cell sample was sequenced for both the TCR gamma (TRG) and TCR delta (TRD) chains. From the authors' description of their analysis: Clonotype tree plots, accumulated frequency of the top 20 clonotypes, diversity index (DI) and D75 metrics were included in the repertoire analyses. For TCRdb, the public reads were processed anew by CATT, and duplicate DNA sequences were folded into one row. The authors' filters were not applied to this entry. The sample has about 30,000 gamma-chain clones on record, more than 1.4% of them singletons. The top ten clones comprise roughly 21% of the sample.

This sample was taken from a study of γδ T cells in repeated Plasmodium falciparum infection (TCRdb year 2021). Notes on the research overall: The natural-infection arm enrolled Malian children exposed to intense seasonal malaria transmission and compared the Malian children with Australian children matched for age and gender. Four controlled human malaria infections were administered to about 5 malaria-naive U.S. adults over around 600 days by bites from P. falciparum NF54-infected Anopheles stephensi mosquitoes. Samples from controlled-infection subjects were taken at baseline, just before selected infections, and 21 days after each infection. Malian gammadelta TCR repertoires were analysed cross-sectionally during no-transmission periods and longitudinally across acute febrile malaria episodes. The study examined how repeated Plasmodium falciparum infection shapes the human gammadelta T cell repertoire, using natural infection in Mali and controlled human malaria infection.

Vgamma9/Vdelta2+ and Vdelta2-negative gammadelta T cell populations were flow-sorted from peripheral blood mononuclear cells for bulk TCR repertoire analysis. Its CDR3 holds 14 amino acids, cysteine through phenylalanine. Only the CDR3 region is kept as DNA, spanning 42 bases read in frame from base 1. In the germline V gene, CDR1 corresponds to EGSNGY and CDR2 to YDSYNSKV. Compared with germline, V lacks 1 base and J lacks 1 base; bases without a gene match: 4. Results and caveats for the whole study, not just this receptor: Vdelta2-negative gammadelta TCR repertoires from Malian children appeared more clonally expanded, less diverse and less shared than those of Australian children. Generalizability was limited because the Malian cohort was drawn from a small rural village of predominantly one ethnic group. A highly stable polyclonal repertoire over time and infection, with many inter-individual overlapping TCRgamma sequences, was shown by Vgamma9/Vdelta2+ TCR repertoires. In Vdelta2-negative gammadelta TCR repertoires, which were largely Vdelta1+, repeated controlled infections appeared to drive waves of new clonotype selection. The controlled-infection cohort was small, limiting analysis of inter-individual variability in gammadelta T cell responses.

The chain is assembled from TRGV2 and TRGJ1 or TRGJ2. Sequencing was done on a sample of gamma-delta T cells from blood. This sequence was found in a pool of human donors (malaria-infected and uninfected, not separated). The CDR3 has the sequence CATWDGPNYYKKLF. The nucleotide sequence reads as follows: TGTGCCACCTGGGACGGCCCCAATTATTATAAGAAACTCTTT.